This T cell receptor (beta chain) was documented in a study of regulatory dendritic cells for organ transplantation. Study conclusions and caveats: Of resting T cell subsets, memory CD8+ had the most alloreactive clonotypes. Naive T cells showed high diversity, memory cells less, memory CD8+ least.

V trimming: 1 base; J trimming: 4 bases; junction bases outside the gene matches: 4. Germline CDR1 is LNHDA and CDR2 is SQIVND (reference sequence). The CDR3 loop spans 16 amino acids. The method was immunoSEQ multiplex PCR; TCRdb's version includes in-frame clones alone and lacks a portion of them. Among some 29,000 clones listed, approximately 80% were seen once. About this clone itself: Its antigen is undetermined.

Sequencing used naive CD4+ T cells from blood. As for subset: CD45RA+ naive T cells. The genes are TRBV19 and TRBJ2-2, with TRBD2 matching 9 bases. The receptor was isolated from a human donor in good health. Here the CDR3 DNA reads TGTGCCAGTAGTATAGGGATAGCGGGGGCCACCGGGGAGCTGTTTTTT. Encoded protein: CASSIGIAGATGELFF.